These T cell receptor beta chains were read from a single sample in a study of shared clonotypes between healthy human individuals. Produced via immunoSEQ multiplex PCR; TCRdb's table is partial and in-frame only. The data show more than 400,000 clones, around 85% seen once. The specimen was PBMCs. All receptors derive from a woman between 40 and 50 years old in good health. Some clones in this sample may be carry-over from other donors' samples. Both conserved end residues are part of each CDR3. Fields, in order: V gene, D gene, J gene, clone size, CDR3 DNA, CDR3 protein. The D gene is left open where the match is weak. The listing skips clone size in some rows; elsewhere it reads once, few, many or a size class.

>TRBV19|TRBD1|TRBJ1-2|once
TGTGCCAGTAGTTTGGGACAGGGGACAACAAACTATGGCTACACCTTC
CASSLGQGTTNYGYTF
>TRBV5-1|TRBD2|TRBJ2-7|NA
TGCGCCAGCCGGCTCGGGACTAGCGGGCCAACCTACGAGCAGTACTTC
CASRLGTSGPTYEQYF
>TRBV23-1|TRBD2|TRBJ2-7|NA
TGCGCCAGCAACTCCCGGGGAGAAACTAGCGGGAGGGCCCGGGGCGAGCAGTACTTC
CASNSRGETSGRARGEQYF
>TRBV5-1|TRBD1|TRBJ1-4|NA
TGCGCCAGCAGCCCGGCGGGACAGCATAATGAAAAACTGTTTTTT
CASSPAGQHNEKLFF
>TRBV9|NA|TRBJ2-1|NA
TGTGCCAGCAGCGTAGCAGGGGGGCTTATCGACAGGGATCGTATGAATGAGCAGTTCTTC
CASSVAGGLIDRDRMNEQFF
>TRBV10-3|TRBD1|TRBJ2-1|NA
TGTGCCATCGGGGACAGGGGGGTCGATGAGCAGTTCTTC
CAIGDRGVDEQFF
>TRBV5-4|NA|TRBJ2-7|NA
TGTGCCAGCAGCCTCCGACAGGATTACGAGCAGTACTTC
CASSLRQDYEQYF
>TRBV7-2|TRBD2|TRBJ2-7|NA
TGTGCCAGCAGCTCCTGGACTAGCGTGGGATCCTACGAGCAGTACTTC
CASSSWTSVGSYEQYF
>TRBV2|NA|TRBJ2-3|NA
TGTGCCAGCAAGAAGTTCGGTAGCACAGATACGCAGTATTTT
CASKKFGSTDTQYF
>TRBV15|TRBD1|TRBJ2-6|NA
TGTGCCACCAGCACAGGGGGAACTTCTGGGGCCAACGTCCTGACTTTC
CATSTGGTSGANVLTF
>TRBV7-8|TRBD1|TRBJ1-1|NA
TGTGCCAGCAGCTTAGTCCAGGGGGCGAGGAACACTGAAGCTTTCTTT
CASSLVQGARNTEAFF
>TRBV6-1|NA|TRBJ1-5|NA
TGTGCCAGCAGTGCCTTGTCGGGATATAGCAATCAGCCCCAGCATTTT
CASSALSGYSNQPQHF
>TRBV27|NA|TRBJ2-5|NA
TGTGCCAGCAGTTCGGGTCTCACGGAGACCCAGTACTTC
CASSSGLTETQYF
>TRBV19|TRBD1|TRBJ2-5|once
TGTGCCAGTACCCAGGGACAGCCCCAAGAGACCCAGTACTTC
CASTQGQPQETQYF
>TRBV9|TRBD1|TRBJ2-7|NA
TGTGCCAGCAGCACAACCGGGACAGGTCGCTACGAGCAGTACTTC
CASSTTGTGRYEQYF
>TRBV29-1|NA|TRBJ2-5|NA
TGCACCGTGGTGGAGTCTAGTCTCCTTCAAGAGACCCAGTACTTC
CTVVESSLLQETQYF
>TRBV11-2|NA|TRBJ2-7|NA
TGTGCCAGCAGCTTAATAGGGGGGAGGGCCTACGAGCAGTACTTC
CASSLIGGRAYEQYF
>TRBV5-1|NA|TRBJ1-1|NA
TGCGCCAGCAGCTTGGAAACGGGCACTGAAGCTTTCTTT
CASSLETGTEAFF
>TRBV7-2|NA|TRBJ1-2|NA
TGTGCCAGCAGCTTAGTTGCCAGGGACTATGGCTACACCTTC
CASSLVARDYGYTF
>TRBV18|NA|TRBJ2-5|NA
TGTGCCAGCTCACCGGAGCGGGAGACCCAGTACTTC
CASSPERETQYF
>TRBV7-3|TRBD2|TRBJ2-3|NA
TGTGCCAGCAGCTTATCTCAACGGGAGGGCCGAAATACGCAGTATTTT
CASSLSQREGRNTQYF
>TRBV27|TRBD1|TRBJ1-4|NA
TGTGCCAGCACCCTCACAGGGGCGTCTAATGAAAAACTGTTTTTT
CASTLTGASNEKLFF
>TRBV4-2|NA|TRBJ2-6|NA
TGTGCCAGCAGCCTCGGGTTGTTACAAAGTCGGGCCAACGTCCTGACTTTC
CASSLGLLQSRANVLTF
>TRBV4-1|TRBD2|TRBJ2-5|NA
TGCGCCAGCAGCCTTCTCCCTCGGGGACTAGCGGGGCTGGAGACCCAGTACTTC
CASSLLPRGLAGLETQYF
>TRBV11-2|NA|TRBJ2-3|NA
TGTGCCAGCGGCCGCTCTACAGATACGCAGTATTTT
CASGRSTDTQYF
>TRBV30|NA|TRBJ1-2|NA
TGTGCCTGGAGCGGGGGAGGTCGGGGCTACACCTTC
CAWSGGGRGYTF
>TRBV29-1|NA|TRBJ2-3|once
TGCAGCGTTCCGGTAAAAGTGGGGGCAGATACGCAGTATTTT
CSVPVKVGADTQYF
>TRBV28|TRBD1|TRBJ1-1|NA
TGTGCCAGCAGTTTCCAGGGGGCGATGACTGAAGCTTTCTTT
CASSFQGAMTEAFF
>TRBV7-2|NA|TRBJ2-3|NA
TGTGCCAGCAGCCGGGACTGGGACACAGATACGCAGTATTTT
CASSRDWDTDTQYF
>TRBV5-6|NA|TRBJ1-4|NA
TGTGCCAGCAGCTTTGGGACTAATGAAAAACTGTTTTTT
CASSFGTNEKLFF
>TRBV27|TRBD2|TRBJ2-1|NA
TGTGCCAGCAGCCCCTCCGGGACTAGCGGCTACTCCTACAATGAGCAGTTCTTC
CASSPSGTSGYSYNEQFF
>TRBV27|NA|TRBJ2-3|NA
TGTGCCAGCAGTTCCCGGACAGATACGCAGTATTTT
CASSSRTDTQYF
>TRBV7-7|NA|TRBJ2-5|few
TGTGCCAGCAGCTTCGAGGGGGGGACCCAGTACTTC
CASSFEGGTQYF
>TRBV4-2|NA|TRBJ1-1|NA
TGTGCCAGCAGTGTAAGGGCCGCGAAGAACACTGAAGCTTTCTTT
CASSVRAAKNTEAFF
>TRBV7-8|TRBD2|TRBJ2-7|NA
TGTGCCAGCGAAGCGGGAGGGTCCCACTACGAGCAGTACTTC
CASEAGGSHYEQYF
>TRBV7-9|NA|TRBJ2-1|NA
TGTGCCAGCAGCTTAAGTAGGGACAATGAGCAGTTCTTC
CASSLSRDNEQFF
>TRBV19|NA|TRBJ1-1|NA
TGTGCCAGTAGTTCACAGGTGAACACTGAAGCTTTCTTT
CASSSQVNTEAFF
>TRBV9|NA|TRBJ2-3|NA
TGTGCCAGCAGCCCGCGGACGGCTAGCACAGATACGCAGTATTTT
CASSPRTASTDTQYF
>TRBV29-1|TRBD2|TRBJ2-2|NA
TGCAGCGTTGGGGTAGCGGGAGGGCCCGGGGAGCTGTTTTTT
CSVGVAGGPGELFF
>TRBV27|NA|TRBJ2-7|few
TGTGCCAGCAGTCGGAGAGGGTACGAGCAGTACTTC
CASSRRGYEQYF
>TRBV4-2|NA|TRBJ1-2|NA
TGTGCCAGCAGCCAAGAAAGCGCAGACAGAAACTATGGCTACACCTTC
CASSQESADRNYGYTF
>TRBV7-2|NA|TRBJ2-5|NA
TGTGCCAGCAGCTTAGGGAGGGAGACCCAGTACTTC
CASSLGRETQYF
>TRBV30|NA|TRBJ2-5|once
TGTGCCTGGAGTGAGAGTCATCCGCTAGTGGAGACCCAGTACTTC
CAWSESHPLVETQYF
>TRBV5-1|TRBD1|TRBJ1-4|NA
TGCGCCAGCAGCGACACAGGGGTGGATGAAAAACTGTTTTTT
CASSDTGVDEKLFF
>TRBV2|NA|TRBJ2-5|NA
TGTGCCAGCAGAGTGGACACACAAGAGACCCAGTACTTC
CASRVDTQETQYF
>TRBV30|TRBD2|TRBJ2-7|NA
TGTGCCGGGCGGACTAGCGGGGGGGGCGAGCAGTACTTC
CAGRTSGGGEQYF
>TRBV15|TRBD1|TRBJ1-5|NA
TGTGCCACCAGCAGAGGAGGAGACAGGGTTCAGCCCCAGCATTTT
CATSRGGDRVQPQHF
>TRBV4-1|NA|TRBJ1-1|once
TGCGCCAGCAGCCGAGGAAGGAGTCTGAACACTGAAGCTTTCTTT
CASSRGRSLNTEAFF
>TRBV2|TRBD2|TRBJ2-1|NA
TGTGCCAGCAGCCCCATAGCGGGAGAGGGTGAGCAGTTCTTC
CASSPIAGEGEQFF
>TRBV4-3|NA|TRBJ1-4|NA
TGCGCCAGCAGCCAAGATCTGGGGGCAGGGAGTGAAAAACTGTTTTTT
CASSQDLGAGSEKLFF
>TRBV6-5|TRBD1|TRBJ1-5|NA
TGTGCCAGCAGCCCTACAGGGGGCGCGGATCAGCCCCAGCATTTT
CASSPTGGADQPQHF
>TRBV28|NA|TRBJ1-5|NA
TGTGCCAGCATCTTTTCCCCCCCAGGGGTAAGCGGTCAGCCCCAGCATTTT
CASIFSPPGVSGQPQHF
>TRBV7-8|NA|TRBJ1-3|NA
TGTGCCAGCAGCTTAGAAGGGGCAGTGGGAAACACCATATATTTT
CASSLEGAVGNTIYF
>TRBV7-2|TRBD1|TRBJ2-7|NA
TGTGCCAGCAGCCTCCCCCCGACAGGGCCCTACGAGCAGTACTTC
CASSLPPTGPYEQYF
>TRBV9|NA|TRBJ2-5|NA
TGTGCCAGCAGCCAAGGGTACCAAGAGACCCAGTACTTC
CASSQGYQETQYF
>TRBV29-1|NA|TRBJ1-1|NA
TGCAGCGTTGAGGGGGTTGACACTGAAGCTTTCTTT
CSVEGVDTEAFF
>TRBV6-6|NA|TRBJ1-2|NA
TGTGCCAGCAGTAGCGGACGGATACCAACTAACTATGGCTACACCTTC
CASSSGRIPTNYGYTF
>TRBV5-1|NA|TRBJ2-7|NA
TGCGCCAGCAGCCCGGACGGGGATCGCGAGCAGTACTTC
CASSPDGDREQYF
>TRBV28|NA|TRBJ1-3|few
TGTGCCAGCAGTTTACCCCAGGGCTACTCTGGAAACACCATATATTTT
CASSLPQGYSGNTIYF
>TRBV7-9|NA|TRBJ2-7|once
TGTGCCAGCAGCCAACCGGGAGCTTACTACGAGCAGTACTTC
CASSQPGAYYEQYF